Listed below are T cell receptor beta chains from one sample, sequenced in a study of radiotherapy plus CTLA-4 blockade in lung cancer. Clones were sequenced by immunoSEQ multiplex PCR, and TCRdb holds only the in-frame ones, with some missing. The table records 60,000 to 65,000 clones, 77% of them present only once. Sequences were derived from peripheral blood, sampled from a patient treated with radiotherapy plus ipilimumab. These receptors were obtained from a human donor with non-small cell lung cancer who had a complete response to radiotherapy plus ipilimumab. The CDR3 runs from the conserved cysteine through the conserved F or W. The D gene is left open where the match is weak. Clone size is shown for a subset of rows, as once, few, many or a class of expanded clone.

j_gene,abundance,d_gene,v_gene,CDR3aa,CDR3nt
TRBJ2-1,.,TRBD2,TRBV2,CASRGLAVYNEQFF,TGTGCCAGCAGGGGACTAGCGGTTTACAATGAGCAGTTCTTC
TRBJ1-1,.,.,TRBV14,CASSQDPTSTEAFF,TGTGCCAGCAGCCAAGATCCCACAAGCACTGAAGCTTTCTTT
TRBJ2-1,.,TRBD1,TRBV7-2,CASGLNRGTYNEQFF,TGTGCCAGCGGATTGAACAGGGGTACCTACAATGAGCAGTTCTTC
TRBJ1-1,.,.,TRBV19,CASSIDGGRANTEAFF,TGTGCCAGTAGTATAGATGGGGGACGGGCAAACACTGAAGCTTTCTTT
TRBJ1-2,.,.,TRBV19,CASSPGPGGNYGYTF,TGTGCCAGTAGTCCCGGCCCGGGGGGTAACTATGGCTACACCTTC
TRBJ1-6,few,TRBD1,TRBV19,CASNRGFEPLHF,TGTGCCAGTAACAGGGGGTTTGAACCCCTCCACTTT
TRBJ2-1,once,TRBD2,TRBV7-9,CASSSPLNTSGRIYNEQFF,TGTGCCAGCAGCTCCCCCCTAAATACTAGCGGGAGGATCTACAATGAGCAGTTCTTC
TRBJ2-1,.,.,TRBV30,CAWRWGFEQFF,TGTGCCTGGAGATGGGGATTCGAGCAGTTCTTC
TRBJ2-7,.,.,TRBV7-8,CASSPKRGANAYEQYF,TGTGCCAGCAGCCCTAAGAGGGGAGCTAACGCCTACGAGCAGTACTTC
TRBJ1-2,.,.,TRBV5-6,CASSLVFGQGATF,.
TRBJ2-5,.,.,TRBV7-9,CASRPEEVGETQYF,TGTGCCAGCAGACCGGAGGAGGTTGGGGAGACCCAGTACTTC
TRBJ2-6,.,.,TRBV29-1,CSVEGESSGANVLTF,TGCAGCGTTGAAGGTGAGAGCTCTGGGGCCAACGTCCTGACTTTC
TRBJ1-1,few,.,TRBV20-1,CSGVGNTEAFF,TGCAGTGGAGTTGGGAACACTGAAGCTTTCTTT
TRBJ1-6,.,.,TRBV9,CASSPRDVQSSYNSPLHF,TGTGCCAGCAGCCCCCGGGACGTCCAGAGCTCCTATAATTCACCCCTCCACTTT
TRBJ2-1,once,.,TRBV2,CAGSGLFNEQFF,TGTGCCGGATCGGGACTCTTCAATGAGCAGTTCTTC
TRBJ2-3,few,TRBD1,TRBV9,CASSPQRQGVSTDTQYF,TGTGCCAGCAGCCCTCAAAGACAGGGTGTCTCAACAGATACGCAGTATTTT
TRBJ1-1,few,.,TRBV5-1,CASSLEVRRTEAFF,TGCGCCAGCAGCTTGGAGGTGCGACGCACTGAAGCTTTCTTT
TRBJ2-3,.,.,TRBV29-1,CSVEDQGRITDTQYF,TGCAGCGTTGAAGATCAAGGCAGGATCACAGATACGCAGTATTTT
TRBJ1-2,.,TRBD1,TRBV4-1,CASSREPGQGARGYTF,TGCGCCAGCAGCCGAGAACCGGGACAGGGGGCTCGCGGCTACACCTTC
TRBJ1-2,.,.,TRBV5-6,CASRSWGGYGYTF,TGTGCCAGCAGAAGTTGGGGAGGGTATGGCTACACCTTC
TRBJ2-1,.,TRBD2,TRBV7-2,CASSLERDPYNEQFF,TGTGCCAGCAGCTTAGAGCGGGACCCCTACAATGAGCAGTTCTTC
TRBJ1-4,.,.,TRBV19,CASSIGLVGSEKLFF,TGTGCCAGTAGTATTGGTCTCGTAGGGAGTGAAAAACTGTTTTTT
TRBJ1-2,.,.,TRBV5-6,CASTRGEGVYGYTF,TGTGCCAGTACTCGGGGTGAGGGTGTTTATGGCTACACCTTC
TRBJ2-7,.,TRBD2,TRBV30,CAWSWGGSYEQYF,TGTGCCTGGAGTTGGGGGGGAAGCTACGAGCAGTACTTC
TRBJ1-2,.,.,TRBV18,CASSPIQPESDGYTF,TGTGCCAGCTCACCGATTCAGCCCGAGAGTGATGGCTACACCTTC
TRBJ1-2,once,.,TRBV10-2,CASSWEPHLNYGYTF,TGCGCCAGCAGCTGGGAGCCACACCTTAACTATGGCTACACCTTC
TRBJ1-5,.,.,TRBV30,CAWGRGRPRDQPQHF,TGTGCCTGGGGCCGTGGACGGCCCAGGGATCAGCCCCAGCATTTT
TRBJ2-1,once,.,TRBV18,CASSPSTGRGGSGGNEQFF,TGTGCCAGCTCACCGAGTACTGGCAGGGGCGGATCGGGTGGCAATGAGCAGTTCTTC
TRBJ2-7,.,TRBD2,TRBV7-2,CASSTSGGRIYEQYF,TGTGCCAGCAGCACTAGCGGGGGCCGCATCTACGAGCAGTACTTC
TRBJ2-1,.,.,TRBV18,CASSPGRDNEQFF,TGTGCCAGCTCACCGGGACGGGACAATGAGCAGTTCTTC
TRBJ1-3,.,.,TRBV6-1,CASSDRAGNTIYF,TGTGCCAGCAGTGACAGGGCTGGAAACACCATATATTTT
TRBJ2-6,.,.,TRBV27,CASSLEGSSGANVLTF,TGTGCCAGCAGTTTAGAGGGGAGCTCTGGGGCCAACGTCCTGACTTTC
TRBJ1-2,.,TRBD1,TRBV9,CASSVSGQSYTF,TGTGCCAGCAGCGTCTCGGGACAGAGCTACACCTTC
TRBJ1-3,.,.,TRBV7-7,CASSQAGGNTIYF,TGTGCTAGCAGCCAAGCAGGGGGAAACACCATATATTTT
TRBJ2-5,.,TRBD1,TRBV9,CASSVQQGAGETQYF,TGTGCCAGCAGCGTCCAACAGGGGGCGGGTGAGACCCAGTACTTC
TRBJ2-1,.,TRBD2,TRBV10-1,CASSDGLAGTNNEQFF,TGCGCCAGCAGTGACGGCCTAGCGGGGACCAACAATGAGCAGTTCTTC
TRBJ2-1,.,TRBD1,TRBV5-4,CASSLGGTGAYNEQFF,TGTGCCAGCAGCTTGGGAGGGACAGGCGCTTACAATGAGCAGTTCTTC
TRBJ1-2,.,.,TRBV5-4,CASSDTPGTDYGYTF,TGTGCCAGCAGCGATACTCCCGGGACTGACTATGGCTACACCTTC
TRBJ1-2,.,TRBD1,TRBV27,CASKGPGQYYGYTF,TGTGCCAGCAAAGGACCGGGACAGTACTATGGCTACACCTTC
TRBJ2-2,.,.,TRBV23-1,CASSSKGTGELFF,TGCGCCAGCTCCTCCAAGGGAACCGGGGAGCTGTTTTTT
TRBJ1-6,.,.,TRBV6-5,CASRLSAISGSPLHF,TGTGCCAGCAGACTTTCCGCCATCAGCGGTTCACCCCTCCACTTT
TRBJ2-3,.,TRBD2,TRBV4-3,CASSQVLADTQYF,TGCGCCAGCAGCCAAGTACTAGCGGATACGCAGTATTTT
TRBJ1-2,.,TRBD1,TRBV6-5,CASSPQTGEAYGYTF,TGTGCCAGCAGTCCCCAGACAGGGGAGGCATATGGCTACACCTTC
TRBJ1-2,.,.,TRBV18,CASSPETRTNGYTF,TGTGCCAGCTCACCAGAGACGAGGACGAACGGCTACACCTTC
TRBJ1-1,once,.,TRBV25-1,CASSEGTNTEAFF,TGTGCCAGCAGTGAGGGCACGAACACTGAAGCTTTCTTT